The rows below give T cell receptor beta chains drawn from one sample of a study of blood T cell repertoires in COVID-19. Sequenced by immunoSEQ multiplex PCR; TCRdb stores in-frame clones only, minus some. The sample lists about 230,000 clones; around 83% were seen once. Sample: peripheral blood. The receptors stem from a woman in her 50s with acute or convalescent COVID-19. The CDR3 runs from the conserved cysteine through the conserved F or W. A D gene is named only where the DNA matches it firmly. Some rows mark clone size as missing; the rest say once, few, many or name a class of expanded clone.

D,J,V,size,DNA,CDR3
TRBD1,TRBJ1-6,TRBV15,-,TGTGCCACCAGCAGACGGGGACAGGCGGCATATAATTCACCCCTCCACTTT,CATSRRGQAAYNSPLHF
-,TRBJ2-3,TRBV27,-,TGTGCCAGCAGTTCCCTACCAGCAGGAGATACGCAGTATTTT,CASSSLPAGDTQYF
TRBD2,TRBJ2-1,TRBV6-6,-,TGTGCCAGCAGTAGATCGCTGGGACTAGTTACCAATGAGCAGTTCTTC,CASSRSLGLVTNEQFF
-,TRBJ2-3,TRBV2,once,TGTGCCAGCACGAGGAGCACAGATACGCAGTATTTT,CASTRSTDTQYF
-,TRBJ2-3,TRBV6-1,-,TGTGCCAGCAGTGAAGCGCTCGGGAACACAGATACGCAGTATTTT,CASSEALGNTDTQYF
TRBD1,TRBJ1-1,TRBV2,few,TGTGCCAGCAGTTCTCAAGGGACAGCGAACACTGAAGCTTTCTTT,CASSSQGTANTEAFF
-,TRBJ1-1,TRBV15,-,TGTGCCACCAGCGACGGGGGGGATCTGACTGAAGCTTTCTTT,CATSDGGDLTEAFF
-,TRBJ1-3,TRBV3-1/TRBV3-2,-,TGTGCCAGCAGCCAAGTTCCAGACTCTGGAAACACCATATATTTT,CASSQVPDSGNTIYF
-,TRBJ1-4,TRBV5-6,-,TGTGCCAGCAGCTTGGATTGGGGGCCCTATGAAAAACTGTTTTTT,CASSLDWGPYEKLFF
-,TRBJ1-5,TRBV28,once,TGTGCCAGCAGGCTGAGGGTGGGTTCGAATCAGCCCCAGCATTTT,CASRLRVGSNQPQHF
-,TRBJ2-4,TRBV25-1,-,TGTGCCAGCAGTGAATATGGCACACCCTTAGCCAAAAACATTCAGTACTTC,CASSEYGTPLAKNIQYF
TRBD1,TRBJ2-3,TRBV7-2,-,TGTGCCAGCAGCCTGGACAGGGGCACAGATACGCAGTATTTT,CASSLDRGTDTQYF
-,TRBJ2-3,TRBV5-1,-,TGCGCCAGCAGCTTGGCGGGAATCGCAGATACGCAGTATTTT,CASSLAGIADTQYF
-,TRBJ2-5,TRBV7-3,once,TGTGCCAGCAGCTTAACCCCTCAGACAGGCGGCCAAGAGACCCAGTACTTC,CASSLTPQTGGQETQYF
-,TRBJ2-7,TRBV27,-,TGTGCCAGCAGTTTACGTAGGGGGATAAGCCACGAGCAGTACTTC,CASSLRRGISHEQYF
-,TRBJ1-4,TRBV27,few,TGTGCCAGCAGACATAATAATGAAAAACTGTTTTTT,CASRHNNEKLFF
TRBD1,TRBJ1-3,TRBV4-3,few,TGCGCCAGCAGCCAAGCCTCGGACAGGGCCTCTGGAAACACCATATATTTT,CASSQASDRASGNTIYF
TRBD1,TRBJ1-2,TRBV29-1,-,TGCAGCGTTTCCGGGACAGCGAGCTATGGCTACACCTTC,CSVSGTASYGYTF
-,TRBJ1-1,TRBV27,-,TGTGCCAGCAGAAGCGAACTTGAAGCTTTCTTT,CASRSELEAFF
-,TRBJ1-1,TRBV7-9,-,TGTGCCAGCAGCTTAGGGCACAACATGAACACTGAAGCTTTCTTT,CASSLGHNMNTEAFF
TRBD1,TRBJ2-6,TRBV30,few,TGTGCCTGGTTCCGGGACAGGGGGCGCGCTGGGGCCAACGTCCTGACTTTC,CAWFRDRGRAGANVLTF
-,TRBJ1-6,TRBV7-9,-,TGTGCCAGCAACCAAGTCGGGGGGGAAATCCATTCACCCCTCCACTTT,CASNQVGGEIHSPLHF
-,TRBJ1-1,TRBV28,-,TGTGCCAGCAGTTTATTTCCCCCCTTAGGACAGTTGAACACTGAAGCTTTCTTT,CASSLFPPLGQLNTEAFF
TRBD2,TRBJ2-2,TRBV2,-,TGTGCCAGCAGTGAAGCGCGGGGGAGCGGGAGGGAGAACACCGGGGAGCTGTTTTTT,CASSEARGSGRENTGELFF
-,TRBJ2-3,TRBV9,once,TGTGCCAGCAGCGTAGTAGCGGAGGGCACAGATACGCAGTATTTT,CASSVVAEGTDTQYF
-,TRBJ1-4,TRBV19,few,TGTGCCAGTAAGACAGGTACCGCCGCAACTAATGAAAAACTGTTTTTT,CASKTGTAATNEKLFF
-,TRBJ2-2,TRBV19,once,TGTGCCAGTAGTATCCAGGGGAAGACCGGGGAGCTGTTTTTT,CASSIQGKTGELFF
-,TRBJ1-1,TRBV3-1/TRBV3-2,-,TGTGCCAGCAGCCAAGTAACAACCGGGACTGAAGCTTTCTTT,CASSQVTTGTEAFF
-,TRBJ2-2,TRBV4-1,-,TGCGCCAGCAGCCAAGTGAGACTCAGGAACACCGGGGAGCTGTTTTTT,CASSQVRLRNTGELFF
-,TRBJ1-3,TRBV5-1,-,TGCGCCAGCAGCTTGGCCGGGGTTAGCTCTGGAAACACCATATATTTT,CASSLAGVSSGNTIYF
-,TRBJ1-5,TRBV4-1,-,TGCGCCAGCAGCCAACAGGGGATTCAGCCCCAGCATTTT,CASSQQGIQPQHF
-,TRBJ1-1,TRBV28,-,TGTGCCAGCAGTCCAGGGCAGACTGAAGCTTTCTTT,CASSPGQTEAFF
-,TRBJ2-5,TRBV5-1,-,TGCGCCAGCAGCCTGACAATGGAGACCCAGTACTTC,CASSLTMETQYF
-,TRBJ2-7,TRBV15,few,TGTGCCACCAGCAGAGGCGAATCGGGGATACAACCCTACGAGCAGTACTTC,CATSRGESGIQPYEQYF
-,TRBJ2-3,TRBV6-2/TRBV6-3,-,TGTGCCAGCAGTTACAAGCGGGCCTGGTGGGATACGCAGTATTTT,CASSYKRAWWDTQYF
-,TRBJ2-3,TRBV7-3,-,TGTGCCAGCAGCTTAAGTGAGGGATTCACAGATACGCAGTATTTT,CASSLSEGFTDTQYF
-,TRBJ2-7,TRBV13,-,TGTGCCAGCAGCTCCACAGGGAGCGAGGAGCAGTACTTC,CASSSTGSEEQYF
-,TRBJ1-1,TRBV6-5,once,TGTGCCAGCAGTTACTCGGTTGTGGGCCGCAATGAAGCTTTCTTT,CASSYSVVGRNEAFF
-,TRBJ2-3,TRBV10-3,-,TGTGCCATCAGTGCCCAGGGCCCAGAGGGCACAGATACGCAGTATTTT,CAISAQGPEGTDTQYF
-,TRBJ1-2,TRBV30,-,TGTGCCTGGAGTGAGGACAGCTATGGTAACTATGGCTACACCTTC,CAWSEDSYGNYGYTF
-,TRBJ1-6,TRBV7-2,-,TGTGCCAGCAGCCCGGACGGGGGGGCGCGCGGACCCCTCCACTTT,CASSPDGGARGPLHF
-,TRBJ2-4,TRBV11-3,-,TGTGCCAGCAGCCCACAAACACGGAAAGCGAAAAACATTCAGTACTTC,CASSPQTRKAKNIQYF
-,TRBJ2-7,TRBV6-5,few,TGTGCCAGCAGTTACTCGATGAGGGAAGGCGAGCAGTACTTC,CASSYSMREGEQYF
-,TRBJ1-2,TRBV6-4,-,TGTGCCAGCAGTTACTCGAAAGGACAGATTAATGGCTACACCTTC,CASSYSKGQINGYTF
-,TRBJ1-6,TRBV6-5,-,TGTGCCAGCAGCCCCGACAGAATGATTTCACCCCTCCACTTT,CASSPDRMISPLHF
-,TRBJ2-7,TRBV7-9,-,TGTGCCAGCAGTTTCGGGGCCTACGAGCAGTACTTC,CASSFGAYEQYF
-,TRBJ1-5,TRBV2,-,TGTGCCAGCTGGACAGACGAAAATCAGCCCCAGCATTTT,CASWTDENQPQHF
-,TRBJ2-3,TRBV3-1/TRBV3-2,-,TGTGCCAGCAGCCAAGGTCGGGCTAGCCTCGTTAGCACAGATACGCAGTATTTT,CASSQGRASLVSTDTQYF
TRBD1,TRBJ2-7,TRBV5-4,-,TGTGCCAGCAGCTGGGGGGGACAGGGAAGCTACGAGCAGTACTTC,CASSWGGQGSYEQYF
-,TRBJ1-4,TRBV27,-,TGTGCCAGCAGTTCGCGGGCGGGGGAAAAACTGTTTTTT,CASSSRAGEKLFF
TRBD1,TRBJ2-1,TRBV11-2,few,TGTGCCAGCAGCACGAAGACAGGGAAGAACAATGAGCAGTTCTTC,CASSTKTGKNNEQFF
TRBD2,TRBJ2-1,TRBV27,-,TGTGCCAGCAGTTTACAGCGGGGGGACCTCTACAATGAGCAGTTCTTC,CASSLQRGDLYNEQFF
-,TRBJ1-2,TRBV28,-,TGTGCCAGCAGCCTAGACCAGAACTATGGCTACACCTTC,CASSLDQNYGYTF
-,TRBJ1-2,TRBV11-1,-,TGTGCCAGCAGCCAAAGCGGGACCTATGGCTACACCTTC,CASSQSGTYGYTF
-,TRBJ1-2,TRBV6-1,-,TGTGCCAGCAGTGAAGGGCTCCACTATGGCTACACCTTC,CASSEGLHYGYTF